These T cell receptor beta chains were read from a single sample in a study of T cell repertoires in cytomegalovirus infection. TCRdb passed the reads through MiXCR, listing each CDR3 protein once. Among 65,000 to 90,000 distinct CDR3 sequences listed, 3.7% were seen once. The sequenced sample was PBMCs. These receptors were obtained from a human donor in good health (CMV status not recorded). Some clones in this sample may be carry-over from other donors' samples. Each CDR3 is given with its conserved first and last residue. The D gene is left open where the match is weak. Where a row states a size, it is once, few, many or the class of an expanded clone; other rows omit it.

>TRBJ1-5|.|many|TRBV27
CASGINGDQPQHF
TGTGCCAGCGGAATAAACGGTGATCAGCCCCAGCATTTT
>TRBJ1-1|.|many|TRBV4-1
CASSQVVGVRGGGLEAFF
TGCGCCAGCAGCCAAGTTGTGGGCGTTCGAGGGGGGGGACTTGAAGCTTTCTTT
>TRBJ1-2|.|many|TRBV30
CAWNGNSYGYTF
TGTGCCTGGAACGGCAACTCCTATGGCTACACCTTC
>TRBJ1-2|.|many|TRBV19
CASSMGSGYTF
TGTGCCAGTAGTATGGGCTCTGGCTACACCTTC
>TRBJ1-5|TRBD1|many|TRBV12-3/TRBV12-4
CASTQSYRQGGDPYQPQHF
TGTGCCAGCACCCAAAGTTACAGACAGGGAGGTGACCCGTATCAGCCCCAGCATTTT
>TRBJ2-1|TRBD2|many|TRBV15
CATSSVGGRRDPEQFF
TGTGCCACCAGCAGTGTTGGCGGGAGGAGGGACCCTGAGCAGTTCTTC
>TRBJ2-7|TRBD2|many|TRBV12-3/TRBV12-4
CASKLQASGDLYEQYF
TGTGCCAGCAAATTACAAGCAAGCGGGGACCTCTACGAGCAGTACTTC
>TRBJ1-1|.|many|TRBV4-3
CASSQEEDTEAFF
TGCGCCAGCAGCCAAGAAGAGGACACTGAAGCTTTCTTT
>TRBJ2-3|TRBD2|many|TRBV5-5
CASSGGGLALDTQYF
TGTGCCAGCAGCGGGGGAGGACTAGCATTGGATACGCAGTATTTT
>TRBJ2-2|.|many|TRBV12-3/TRBV12-4
CASSLVVGELFF
TGTGCCAGCAGTTTAGTGGTCGGGGAGCTGTTTTTT
>TRBJ1-6|TRBD1|many|TRBV7-8
CASSLVGTDNSPLHF
TGTGCCAGCAGCTTAGTAGGGACAGATAATTCACCCCTCCACTTT
>TRBJ1-1|TRBD1|many|TRBV28
CASSLPMTGWTEAFF
TGTGCCAGCAGTTTACCTATGACAGGGTGGACTGAAGCTTTCTTT
>TRBJ2-1|.|many|TRBV5-4
CASREGGGSSYNEQFF
TGTGCCAGCAGGGAAGGAGGAGGGAGCTCCTACAATGAGCAGTTCTTC
>TRBJ1-2|.|many|TRBV7-2
CASSQGYSYTF
TGTGCCAGCAGCCAGGGGTACTCCTACACCTTC
>TRBJ2-2|TRBD1|many|TRBV7-9
CASSLADRAQNTGELFF
TGTGCCAGCAGCTTGGCCGACAGGGCACAGAACACCGGGGAGCTGTTTTTT
>TRBJ1-4|TRBD1|many|TRBV2
CASTGAPIGQGNEKLFF
TGTGCCAGCACCGGGGCCCCAATAGGACAGGGGAATGAAAAACTGTTTTTT
>TRBJ1-1|.|.|TRBV12-3/TRBV12-4
CASNTLGLGGTEAVF
TGTGCCAGCAATACCCTCGGGCTCGGAGGGACTGAAGCTGTATTT
>TRBJ2-2|.|many|TRBV15
CATSRDRGSNTGELFF
TGTGCCACCAGCAGAGATCGGGGCAGTAACACCGGGGAGCTGTTTTTT
>TRBJ2-7|.|many|TRBV4-3
CASSQDLGYYEQYF
TGCGCCAGCAGCCAAGATCTTGGTTACTACGAGCAGTACTTC
>TRBJ1-2|.|many|TRBV27
CASSLDRFGNYGYTF
TGTGCCAGCAGTTTAGACCGTTTTGGTAACTATGGCTACACCTTC
>TRBJ2-7|TRBD1|many|TRBV20-1
CSAGTGNEQYF
TGCAGTGCTGGGACAGGGAACGAGCAGTACTTC
>TRBJ2-3|.|many|TRBV27
CASSSVGGNTQYF
TGTGCCAGCAGTAGCGTCGGGGGCAATACGCAGTATTTT
>TRBJ2-3|.|many|TRBV4-1
CASSQTGGATDTQYF
TGCGCCAGCAGCCAAACAGGTGGGGCCACAGATACGCAGTATTTT
>TRBJ2-2|.|many|TRBV5-1
CASQPMTGELFF
TGCGCCAGCCAGCCTATGACAGGGGAGCTGTTTTTT
>TRBJ2-1|.|many|TRBV7-2
CASLVVNEQFF
TGTGCCAGCCTGGTGGTCAATGAGCAGTTCTTC
>TRBJ1-5|.|many|TRBV20-1
CSARDQRRGADQPQHF
TGCAGTGCTAGAGATCAACGACGGGGCGCTGATCAGCCCCAGCATTTT
>TRBJ2-7|.|.|TRBV7-9
CASSPNRYEQYF
TGTGCCAGCAGCCCAAATCGGTACGAGCAGTACTTC
>TRBJ1-1|TRBD1|many|TRBV18
CASSLGQAGNTEAFF
TGTGCCAGCTCCCTAGGACAGGCGGGGAACACTGAAGCTTTCTTT
>TRBJ1-1|.|few|TRBV6-5
CASSYSRIHTEAFF
TGTGCCAGCAGTTACTCCAGGATCCACACTGAAGCTTTCTTT
>TRBJ2-1|.|many|TRBV29-1
CSSKDTGAYNEQFF
TGCAGCTCAAAGGACACCGGAGCCTACAATGAGCAGTTCTTC
>TRBJ2-1|.|medium-sized|TRBV7-2
CASSVGRHNEQFF
TGTGCCAGCAGCGTCGGGCGACATAATGAGCAGTTCTTC
>TRBJ2-2|.|many|TRBV24-1
CATSDTTDHTGELFF
TGTGCCACCAGTGATACGACGGACCACACCGGGGAGCTGTTTTTT
>TRBJ2-5|.|many|TRBV6-5
CASSYRPGVGETQYF
TGTGCCAGCAGTTACCGGCCAGGGGTAGGGGAGACCCAGTACTTC
>TRBJ2-7|TRBD2|many|TRBV7-2
CASSASLAGPYEQYF
TGTGCCAGCAGCGCAAGCCTAGCGGGGCCCTACGAGCAGTACTTC
>TRBJ1-1|TRBD1|many|TRBV7-3
CASSLRAGTVNTEAFF
TGTGCCAGCAGCCTTAGAGCTGGGACAGTGAACACTGAAGCTTTCTTT
>TRBJ2-7|.|many|TRBV27
CASSLLGATYEQYF
TGTGCCAGCAGTTTACTGGGCGCAACCTACGAGCAGTACTTC
>TRBJ1-1|.|many|TRBV28
CASSHLKAFF
TGTGCCAGCAGTCATCTCAAAGCTTTCTTT
>TRBJ2-1|TRBD2|many|TRBV4-2
CASSPGGAVDEQFF
TGTGCCAGCAGCCCGGGGGGGGCCGTCGATGAGCAGTTCTTC
>TRBJ2-3|.|many|TRBV27
CASHGDTQYF
TGTGCCAGTCACGGAGATACGCAGTATTTT
>TRBJ1-6|.|many|TRBV20-1
CSARDSTGSPHNSPLHF
TGCAGTGCTAGAGATTCAACAGGGAGTCCTCATAATTCACCCCTCCACTTT
>TRBJ1-5|.|medium-sized|TRBV28
CASSLGQGGNQPQHF
TGTGCCAGCAGCTTAGGGCAGGGCGGGAATCAGCCCCAGCATTTT
>TRBJ1-2|TRBD1|many|TRBV27
CASGRQGALGYTF
TGTGCCAGCGGTCGACAGGGGGCGTTGGGCTACACCTTC
>TRBJ1-2|.|many|TRBV28
CASSSFRGWDYGYTF
TGTGCCAGCAGTTCTTTCAGGGGATGGGACTATGGCTACACCTTC
>TRBJ2-1|.|many|TRBV6-1
CASKLDWGAGEQFF
TGTGCCAGCAAACTCGATTGGGGGGCTGGTGAGCAGTTCTTC
>TRBJ2-7|TRBD1|many|TRBV7-2
CASSSQGASYEQYF
TGTGCCAGCAGTTCCCAGGGGGCATCCTACGAGCAGTACTTC
>TRBJ1-5|.|many|TRBV12-3/TRBV12-4
CASSKQQVSQPQHF
TGTGCCAGCAGCAAACAACAAGTTAGTCAGCCCCAGCATTTT
>TRBJ2-5|.|many|TRBV25-1
CASSEYATQYF
TGTGCCAGCAGTGAGTATGCGACCCAGTACTTC
>TRBJ1-4|.|many|TRBV7-6
CASSPWGEKLFF
TGTGCCAGCAGCCCCTGGGGGGAAAAACTGTTTTTT
>TRBJ1-4|.|many|TRBV7-8
CASSLESRAKLFF
TGTGCCAGCAGCTTAGAGTCGCGGGCAAAACTGTTTTTT
>TRBJ2-3|.|many|TRBV20-1
CSAKVSGTTDTQYF
TGCAGTGCTAAGGTTAGCGGTACAACAGATACGCAGTATTTT
>TRBJ2-7|.|many|TRBV7-2
CASSSLYEQYF
TGTGCCAGCAGCTCCCTCTACGAGCAGTACTTC
>TRBJ1-2|TRBD1|many|TRBV28
CASEGANYGYTF
TGTGCCAGCGAGGGGGCCAACTATGGCTACACCTTC
>TRBJ2-1|TRBD2|.|TRBV20-1
CSAQGLAASNEQFF
TGCAGTGCACAGGGACTAGCGGCGTCCAATGAGCAGTTCTTC
>TRBJ2-7|TRBD1|many|TRBV2
CASSEGTGGVQYF
TGTGCCAGCAGTGAGGGGACAGGGGGGGTGCAGTACTTC
>TRBJ1-5|.|many|TRBV7-2
CASSLGDTSNQPQHF
TGTGCCAGCAGCTTGGGGGACACCAGCAATCAGCCCCAGCATTTT
>TRBJ1-2|.|many|TRBV7-2
CASSSPGGNYGYTF
TGTGCCAGCAGCTCTCCCGGGGGGAACTATGGCTACACCTTC